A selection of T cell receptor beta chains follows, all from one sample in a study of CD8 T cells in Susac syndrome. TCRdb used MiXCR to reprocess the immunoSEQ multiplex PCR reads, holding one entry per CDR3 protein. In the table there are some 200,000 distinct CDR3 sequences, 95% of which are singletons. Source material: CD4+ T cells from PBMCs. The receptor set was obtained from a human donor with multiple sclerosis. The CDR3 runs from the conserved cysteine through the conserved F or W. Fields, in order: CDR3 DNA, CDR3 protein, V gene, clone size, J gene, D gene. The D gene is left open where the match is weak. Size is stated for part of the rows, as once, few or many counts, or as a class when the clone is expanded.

cdr3_nt: TGCAGTGCTATAACCGGGAGTGGGGGGGATACGCAGTATTTT; cdr3_aa: CSAITGSGGDTQYF; v_call: TRBV20-1; clone_size: -; j_call: TRBJ2-3; d_call: -
cdr3_nt: TGTGCCAGCAGCCAACTGCCCGGGACTAGTATAGTGCAGTACTTC; cdr3_aa: CASSQLPGTSIVQYF; v_call: TRBV4-2; clone_size: -; j_call: TRBJ2-7; d_call: TRBD2
cdr3_nt: TGTGCCAGCACTGGAGGTGGGGCGCAGGGTGGCTACACCTTC; cdr3_aa: CASTGGGAQGGYTF; v_call: TRBV12-3/TRBV12-4; clone_size: -; j_call: TRBJ1-2; d_call: -
cdr3_nt: TGTGCCAGCAGCGTTTCGTTGGGACGGACTAATGAAAAACTGTTTTTT; cdr3_aa: CASSVSLGRTNEKLFF; v_call: TRBV28; clone_size: -; j_call: TRBJ1-4; d_call: -
cdr3_nt: TGTGCCAGCAGTTTATACTGGAGAGACTACAATGAGCAGTTCTTC; cdr3_aa: CASSLYWRDYNEQFF; v_call: TRBV27; clone_size: -; j_call: TRBJ2-1; d_call: -
cdr3_nt: TGTGCCAGCAGCCAAGTTTTGGGGACCACCTACGAGCAGTACTTC; cdr3_aa: CASSQVLGTTYEQYF; v_call: TRBV3-1; clone_size: -; j_call: TRBJ2-7; d_call: -
cdr3_nt: TGCAGCGTTGAACTAGCGGGAGGACCTACCAAAAACATTCAGTACTTC; cdr3_aa: CSVELAGGPTKNIQYF; v_call: TRBV29-1; clone_size: -; j_call: TRBJ2-4; d_call: TRBD2
cdr3_nt: TGCGCCAGCAGCCAAGGGGACAGACCATATGGCTACACCTTC; cdr3_aa: CASSQGDRPYGYTF; v_call: TRBV4-1; clone_size: -; j_call: TRBJ1-2; d_call: TRBD1
cdr3_nt: TGCAGCGTTCGTGGGGGAGGTCGAGGTGAGCAGTTCTTC; cdr3_aa: CSVRGGGRGEQFF; v_call: TRBV29-1; clone_size: once; j_call: TRBJ2-1; d_call: -
cdr3_nt: TGCAGTGCTAGAGGACAGGGATGGAACTACGAGCAGTACTTC; cdr3_aa: CSARGQGWNYEQYF; v_call: TRBV20-1; clone_size: once; j_call: TRBJ2-7; d_call: TRBD1
cdr3_nt: TGTGCCAGCAGCTTAGTAAGATCCTTTCCTAGCGGTAATGAGCAGTTCTTC; cdr3_aa: CASSLVRSFPSGNEQFF; v_call: TRBV7-9; clone_size: -; j_call: TRBJ2-1; d_call: TRBD2